This T cell receptor beta chain was captured in a study of cytomegalovirus exposure and HLA in healthy donors. Overall study findings and caveats: Reports indicated that the classifier achieved high specificity and sensitivity in diagnosing cytomegalovirus status. As a later analysis revealed, the rate of TCR association differed by HLA locus, with DRB1 most and HLA-C fewest. In vitro assays verified that three CMV-associated chains recognized CMV antigens specifically.

V lost 6 bases, J lost 9 bases, and 24 bases lay in between. CDR3 length: 16 amino acids. Germline V CDR1 and CDR2: ENHRY, SYGVKD. This clone was seen a handful of times. Its specificity is not known. A multiplex PCR was run with 60 Vbeta primers and 13 Jbeta primers. This table comes from immunoSEQ multiplex PCR, and its TCRdb copy is limited to in-frame clones, with some not included. The sample lists about 160,000 clones; 65% to 85% were seen once. The chain links TRBV10-3 to TRBJ1-3; possibly TRBD1 for D (5 bases). The sample was PBMCs. The TCR was taken from a middle-aged man in good health and CMV-seropositive. The CDR3 loop reads CAIRERQGLGGSTIYF. The CDR3 DNA follows: TGTGCCATCAGAGAGAGACAAGGGCTCGGGGGGAGCACCATATATTTT.